This entry lists 31 T cell receptor beta chains sequenced from one sample in a study of blood T cell repertoires in COVID-19. The method was immunoSEQ multiplex PCR; TCRdb's version includes in-frame clones alone and lacks a portion of them. The sample contains 100,000 to 150,000 clones, 85% of which appear only once. The sample consisted of peripheral blood. All receptors come from an elderly woman with acute or convalescent COVID-19.

The V call is TRBV5-1, the J call TRBJ1-5; TRBD1 aligns across 7 bases. J gave up 0 bases and V 6 bases, and 6 bases lay outside the gene matches. This CDR3 has 15 amino acids. Germline CDR1 SGHRS, CDR2 YFSETQ. CDR3 sequence reads: CASTPTGISNQPQHF. The DNA for the CDR3 is TGCGCCAGCACCCCGACAGGGATTAGCAATCAGCCCCAGCATTTT.

Here the CDR3 DNA reads TGTGCCAGCGGTCAGGGAATGTTCTATGGCTACACCTTC. Amino acids: CASGQGMFYGYTF. The chain carries TRBV28 and TRBJ1-2, with a weak D call TRBD1 (5 bases). Trimming left V 8 bases short and J 4 bases short, with 14 bases between. Germline-derived CDR1 and CDR2 are MDHEN and SYDVKM. The CDR3 is made up of 13 amino acids.

J is TRBJ1-3 and V is TRBV9, with 7 positions matching TRBD1. The CDR3 length is 17 residues. V dropped 0 bases and J dropped 0; count of bases not matched to a gene: 6. Germline-derived CDR1 and CDR2 are SGDLS and YYNGEE. CDR3 protein: CASSVGSYRGSGNTIYF. In DNA, the CDR3 is TGTGCCAGCAGCGTAGGAAGCTACAGGGGCTCTGGAAACACCATATATTTT.

The chain carries TRBV20-1 and TRBJ1-2; D may be TRBD1 (6 bases). Germline V lookup: CDR1 DFQATT, CDR2 SNEGSKA (reference sequence). The V and J ends lost 3 bases and 1 base respectively, with 9 bases between them. This CDR3 contains 13 residues. The CDR3 reads CSASRTDNYGYTF. CDR3 nucleotides: TGCAGTGCTAGTCGGACAGATAACTATGGCTACACCTTC.

This clone was detected a few times. This chain links TRBV19 with TRBJ1-1; the D gene is possibly TRBD1 (5 bases). V gave up 1 base and J gave up 4 bases, with 13 bases separating them. CDR1 LNHDA and CDR2 SQIVND come from the germline V gene (reference sequence). The length of the CDR3 is 15 residues. CDR3 sequence: CASSIGVGVGTEAFF. CDR3 nucleotide sequence: TGTGCCAGTAGTATAGGGGTAGGGGTTGGCACTGAAGCTTTCTTT.

This rearrangement joins TRBV5-1 to TRBJ2-5, with 7 nucleotides matching TRBD2. The CDR3 sequence is 15 residues long. The junction had 7 bases not matched to a gene; V was cut back by 4 bases and J by 1 base. CDR1 SGHRS and CDR2 YFSETQ come from the germline V gene. CDR3 residues: CASSDQRGRQETQYF. The CDR3 nucleotides read TGCGCCAGCAGCGATCAGCGGGGCCGCCAAGAGACCCAGTACTTC.

The rearrangement joins TRBV9 to TRBJ2-5, with D possibly matching TRBD1 (6 bases). V dropped 4 bases and J dropped 4 bases, with 17 bases sitting between them. This CDR3 spans 15 amino acids. CDR1 is SGDLS, CDR2 YYNGEE, per germline. CDR3 DNA sequence: TGTGCCAGCAGCCCAAGGACAGCTACGGGAGAGACCCAGTACTTC. Translated: CASSPRTATGETQYF.

The chain uses TRBV7-2 and TRBJ1-1; 9 bases are shared with TRBD1. CDR1 is SGHTA, CDR2 FQGNSA, per germline. This CDR3 has 15 residues. The junction had 6 bases not matched to a gene; V was cut back by 3 bases and J by 4 bases. The CDR3 bases are TGTGCCAGCAGCTTCCGACAGGGGGGGGTCACTGAAGCTTTCTTT. Protein sequence: CASSFRQGGVTEAFF.

The chain uses TRBV19 and TRBJ2-1; 13 positions agree with TRBD2. The CDR3 covers 16 residues. The V and J ends lost 3 bases and 4 bases, in that order; junction bases with no gene match: 3. Germline V gene lookup returns CDR1 LNHDA and CDR2 SQIVND (reference sequence). The CDR3 bases are TGTGCCAGTAGTATGACGGGACTAGCGGGGTACAATGAGCAGTTCTTC. Its protein is CASSMTGLAGYNEQFF.

The rearrangement joins TRBV5-5 to TRBJ1-2; D call uncertain. Germline V lookup: CDR1 SGHKS, CDR2 YYEKEE (reference sequence). The CDR3 spans 14 residues. Trimming took off 4 bases at V and 9 bases at J, with 19 bases between the two ends. For the CDR3, the DNA is TGTGCCAGCAGCAATCGGGGTTTTCAGTTGAGCTACACCTTC. This encodes CASSNRGFQLSYTF. Supplemented by reference TRBV5-5 and TRBJ1-2, the full variable domain reads DAGVTQSPTHLIKTRGQQVTLRCSPISGHKSVSWYQQVLGQGPQFIFQYYEKEERGRGNFPDRFSARQFPNYSSELNVNALLLGDSALYLCASSNRGFQLSYTFGSGTRLTVV.

The chain couples TRBV5-4 to TRBJ2-1; the match to TRBD1 covers 8 bases. The CDR3 totals 16 residues. Trimming cost V 0 bases and J 0 bases; bases outside gene matches: 2. The germline CDR1 and CDR2 sequences are SGHNT and YYREEE (reference sequence). The CDR3 DNA sequence: TGTGCCAGCAGCTTGGGGGGGACAGGCTCCTACAATGAGCAGTTCTTC. This sequence encodes CASSLGGTGSYNEQFF.

This chain links TRBV19 with TRBJ1-1, with 9 positions matching TRBD1. The CDR3 runs to 14 residues. The junction had 8 bases not matched to a gene; V was cut back by 5 bases and J by 7 bases. Per germline, CDR1 LNHDA and CDR2 SQIVND (reference sequence). The CDR3 DNA reads as TGTGCCAGTAGTCGCGACAGGGGGGCTCGTGAAGCTTTCTTT. Translating it yields CASSRDRGAREAFF.

The chain is built from TRBV9 and TRBJ1-2; 7 positions agree with TRBD1. The CDR3 is 12 amino acids. Germline CDR1 is SGDLS and CDR2 is YYNGEE. V was clipped by 3 bases and J by 4 bases; unmatched bases: 0. The CDR3 is CASSDRGYGYTF. CDR3 nucleotides: TGTGCCAGCAGCGACAGGGGCTATGGCTACACCTTC.

The chain uses TRBV28 and TRBJ1-5; 7 nucleotides align to TRBD1. Germline loops: CDR1 MDHEN, CDR2 SYDVKM. The CDR3 sequence is 16 residues long. V gave up 3 bases and J gave up 0 bases; unmatched junction bases: 5. This CDR3 is CASSFTGQYSNQPQHF. The CDR3 region has the DNA TGTGCCAGCAGTTTCACGGGACAGTATAGCAATCAGCCCCAGCATTTT.

The chain uses TRBV5-4 and TRBJ1-3, with 12 positions matching TRBD1. The V segment lost 4 bases and the J segment 2 bases; nucleotides outside the gene matches: 4. CDR3 length: 16 residues. The V gene's germline CDR1 is SGHNT and CDR2 YYREEE (reference sequence). The CDR3 is CASSLGQGAPGNTIYF. CDR3 bases: TGTGCCAGCAGCCTGGGACAGGGGGCGCCTGGAAACACCATATATTTT.

The gene calls are TRBV19 and TRBJ2-3, with TRBD1 matching 8 bases. The CDR3 covers 15 residues. V shed 1 base, J shed 4 bases, and the junction held 4 bases outside the gene matches. Germline assignment: CDR1 LNHDA and CDR2 SQIVND (reference sequence). DNA for the CDR3: TGTGCCAGTAGTATAGGGGGACAGGACCCAGATACGCAGTATTTT. Amino acids: CASSIGGQDPDTQYF.

This chain links TRBV15 with TRBJ1-6, with a possible D match to TRBD1 (6 bases). The CDR3 spans 14 residues. The V and J ends lost 3 bases and 10 bases respectively, with 13 bases between them. Germline lookup yields CDR1 LNHNV and CDR2 YYDKDF (reference sequence). Here the CDR3 reads CATSRGRGDSPLHF. Here the CDR3 DNA reads TGTGCCACCAGCAGGGGGAGGGGGGACTCACCCCTCCACTTT.

The table lists this clone with a count of one. Germline and junction disagree at one end, which may indicate a read error. This rearrangement joins TRBV7-8 to TRBJ2-3, with TRBD2 as a possible D gene (6 bases). Per germline, CDR1 SGHVS and CDR2 FQNEAQ. The CDR3 spans 16 residues. The CDR3 is CASSLARWGDTDTQYF. The CDR3 DNA reads as TGTGCCAGCAGCCTAGCGAGGTGGGGGGACACAGATACGCAGTATTTT. The full variable domain, completed using reference TRBV7-8 and TRBJ2-3, is GAGVSQSPRYKVAKRGQDVALRCDPISGHVSLFWYQQALGQGPEFLTYFQNEAQLDKSGLPSDRFFAERPEGSVSTLKIQRTQQEDSAVYLCASSLARWGDTDTQYFGPGTRLTVL.

This clone was counted once. V and J are TRBV28 and TRBJ1-4; D might be TRBD1 (6 bases). V dropped 5 bases and J dropped 7 bases, with 23 bases sitting between them. Germline lookup yields CDR1 MDHEN and CDR2 SYDVKM. The CDR3 is made up of 17 amino acids. The CDR3 sequence is CASSHSGSGVQFEKLFF. DNA for the CDR3: TGTGCCAGCAGTCACAGTGGATCAGGGGTTCAGTTTGAAAAACTGTTTTTT.

This chain connects TRBV6-5 to TRBJ2-3; D unclear. V lost 7 bases to trimming and J lost 5 bases, with 16 bases between them. Germline assignment: CDR1 MNHEY and CDR2 SVGAGI. CDR3 length equals 14 residues. CDR3 coding DNA: TGTGCCAGCATGACCGGGTCTACCAAAGATACGCAGTATTTT. Encoded protein: CASMTGSTKDTQYF.

Note on this clone: Other DNA sequences from this sample encode an identical CDR3 as well. The chain combines TRBV5-1 with TRBJ2-6, with D unresolved. The CDR3 totals 15 residues. CDR1 and CDR2 (germline): SGHRS, YFSETQ. The V end was cut by 4 bases, the J end by 0 bases, with 8 bases between. The CDR3: CASSPGGSGANVLTF. The CDR3 DNA is TGCGCCAGCAGCCCTGGCGGCTCTGGGGCCAACGTCCTGACTTTC.

This rearrangement joins TRBV5-1 to TRBJ2-2; no clear D gene. This CDR3 spans 16 amino acids. CDR1 and CDR2 (germline): SGHRS, YFSETQ. Between the trimmed V and J ends, which lost 6 bases and 1 base, there was a span of 16 bases. The CDR3 DNA reads as TGCGCCAGCACCCCCTACCGGCACAGGAACACCGGGGAGCTGTTTTTT. Amino acids: CASTPYRHRNTGELFF.

This chain uses TRBV7-3 with TRBJ1-1; D remains unclear. CDR3 size: 13 residues. With 5 bases removed from V and 10 bases from J, the gap between germline ends came to 17 bases. Germline V gene lookup returns CDR1 SGHTA and CDR2 FQGTGA. The CDR3 here is CASSRGPTEGAFF. CDR3 sequence (DNA): TGTGCCAGCAGCCGTGGACCTACCGAGGGAGCTTTCTTT.

The gene calls are TRBV6-1 and TRBJ1-5, with 8 bases aligning to TRBD1. Germline CDR1 and CDR2: MNHNS and SASEGT. The V segment lost 5 bases and the J segment 1 base; nucleotides outside the gene matches: 7. CDR3 length: 16 amino acids. CDR3 nucleotides: TGTGCCAGCAGTAAAGGACAGGGCGGGAGCAATCAGCCCCAGCATTTT. It is translated as CASSKGQGGSNQPQHF.

The rearrangement joins TRBV6-5 to TRBJ2-3, with 7 bases aligning to TRBD1. CDR3 size: 15 residues. V was pared by 6 bases and J by 1 base, with 7 bases of the junction left unmatched. Germline V gene sequence: CDR1 MNHEY, CDR2 SVGAGI. CDR3 nucleotides: TGTGCCAGCAGCCGACAGGGCAGAGGCACAGATACGCAGTATTTT. This codes for CASSRQGRGTDTQYF.

The chain links TRBV29-1 to TRBJ2-5; 8 positions agree with TRBD1. CDR1 and CDR2 from the germline V gene are SQVTM and ANQGSEA. The CDR3 spans 15 residues. With V trimmed by 1 base and J by 5 bases, 9 bases remained unmatched. In DNA, the CDR3 is TGCAGCGTTGAAGGCTTCAGGGGGCACGAGGAGACCCAGTACTTC. Its protein is CSVEGFRGHEETQYF.

This chain connects TRBV19 to TRBJ1-2; 8 nucleotides match TRBD1. The CDR3 is 15 residues long. Germline CDR1 reads LNHDA; CDR2 reads SQIVND (reference sequence). V was clipped by 3 bases and J by 7 bases; unmatched bases: 10. The CDR3 DNA reads TGTGCCAGTAGTATTGTGGACAGGGCAACGGTTGGCTACACCTTC. Its translation is CASSIVDRATVGYTF.

In its sample, this clone was seen a few times. This chain joins TRBV28 and TRBJ1-2, with TRBD1 identical over 9 bases. Germline trimming cut 4 bases from V and 5 bases from J; bases unmatched to any gene: 8. The CDR3 is 15 residues long. Germline lookup yields CDR1 MDHEN and CDR2 SYDVKM. CDR3 in amino acids: CASSSPGQGGYGYTF. CDR3 nucleotide sequence: TGTGCCAGCAGTTCACCGGGACAGGGAGGTTATGGCTACACCTTC.

This clone appeared a few times. The chain has TRBV20-1 and TRBJ2-7; TRBD2 might be the D (5 bases). CDR1 is DFQATT and CDR2 is SNEGSKA in the germline V gene (reference sequence). The CDR3 contains 11 residues. Trimming took 2 bases from V and 3 from J, leaving 5 bases between them. CDR3 DNA: TGCAGTGCTAGACGGGACTACGAGCAGTACTTC. Amino acids: CSARRDYEQYF.

The chain joins TRBV2 to TRBJ1-5, with a weak D call TRBD1 (5 bases). The CDR3 has 16 amino acids. Germline V gene sequence: CDR1 SNHLY, CDR2 FYNNEI. Trimming pared 1 base from V and 7 bases from J, leaving 17 bases between. In DNA, the CDR3 is TGTGCCAGCAGTGAAGATACAGGTAGGCTCGGGCAGCCCCAGCATTTT. This sequence encodes CASSEDTGRLGQPQHF.

This chain uses TRBV5-1 with TRBJ2-3, with 10 bases lining up with TRBD2. V lost 3 bases, J lost 0 bases, and 7 bases stayed unmatched. Germline loops: CDR1 SGHRS, CDR2 YFSETQ. The CDR3 contains 17 residues. The CDR3 sequence: CASSSASGGSSTDTQYF. As DNA, the CDR3 is TGCGCCAGCAGCTCCGCTAGCGGGGGTTCTAGCACAGATACGCAGTATTTT. Full variable domain (remainder filled in from reference TRBV5-1 and TRBJ2-3): KAGVTQTPRYLIKTRGQQVTLSCSPISGHRSVSWYQQTPGQGLQFLFEYFSETQRNKGNFPGRFSGRQFSNSRSEMNVSTLELGDSALYLCASSSASGGSSTDTQYFGPGTRLTVL.